The 19 T cell receptor beta chains presented below share a single source sample, sequenced in a study of graft-versus-host responses after intestinal transplantation. Sequencing used immunoSEQ multiplex PCR; TCRdb keeps in-frame clones, though not all of them. The table records around 30,000 clones, about 85% of them present only once. Sequencing used PBMCs, obtained around 430 days after intestinal transplantation. The receptors derive from a human patient who received an intestinal transplant, so some T cells may come from the graft donor.

V gene TRBV9 combines with J gene TRBJ2-2; 11 positions match TRBD2. V trimming: 3 bases; J trimming: 6 bases; junction bases outside the gene matches: 4. Germline CDR1 reads SGDLS; CDR2 reads YYNGEE. This CDR3 has 15 residues. The CDR3: CASSATSGIPGELFF. The CDR3 DNA sequence: TGTGCCAGCAGCGCGACTAGCGGGATCCCCGGGGAGCTGTTTTTT.

The V and J genes are TRBV30 and TRBJ1-2; 8 bases are shared with TRBD1. Germline trimming cut 8 bases from V and 7 bases from J; bases unmatched to any gene: 12. CDR1 is GTSNPN and CDR2 is SVGIG in the germline V gene (reference sequence). The CDR3 has 13 residues. In DNA form, the CDR3 reads TGTGCCGCCTCAGGGGGCACGGTGGGTGGCTACACCTTC. It encodes CAASGGTVGGYTF.

The rearrangement links TRBV5-1 to TRBJ2-5; tentatively, D is TRBD1 (6 bases). The end of the DNA fits TRBJ2-7 better, so the J call may be wrong. This CDR3 comprises 15 residues. In germline, CDR1 is SGHRS, CDR2 YFSETQ. The CDR3 coding sequence is TGCGCCAGCAGCTTGATGGACAGAGGGCCTTACGAGCAGTACTTC. Protein: CASSLMDRGPYEQYF.

This clone was picked up one time. The rearrangement uses TRBV28 and TRBJ2-7; 7 bases line up with TRBD2. Germline-derived CDR1 and CDR2 are MDHEN and SYDVKM. The CDR3 is made up of 15 amino acids. The V and J ends lost 2 bases and 1 base, in that order; junction bases with no gene match: 5. The chain's CDR3 is CASSLQRGLSYEQYF. The CDR3 DNA reads TGTGCCAGCAGTTTACAGCGGGGTCTTTCCTACGAGCAGTACTTC.

CDR3 region: CATSRSTVPIATNEKLFF. The CDR3 nucleotides are TGTGCCACCAGCCGTTCGACAGTCCCCATCGCAACTAATGAAAAACTGTTTTTT. The chain carries TRBV15 and TRBJ1-4, with a tentative D call TRBD1 (5 bases). Trimming took off 5 bases at V and 0 bases at J, with 19 bases between the two ends. This CDR3 is 18 amino acids long. Germline CDR1 and CDR2: LNHNV and YYDKDF (reference sequence).

The J gene is TRBJ1-1, the V gene TRBV7-2, with D possibly matching TRBD1 (5 bases). V dropped 5 bases and J dropped 4 bases, with 17 bases sitting between them. The V gene's germline CDR1 is SGHTA and CDR2 FQGNSA. The CDR3 runs 15 residues. The CDR3 is CASSRGGDDGTEAFF. Written as DNA, the CDR3 is TGTGCCAGCAGCCGAGGAGGGGACGACGGCACTGAAGCTTTCTTT.

This clone came up a few times. J is TRBJ2-2 and V is TRBV6-6, with D unclear. The V end lost 0 bases, the J end lost 3 bases, and 8 bases lay between the germline ends. Germline values: CDR1 MNHNY, CDR2 SVGAGI (reference sequence). There are 15 residues in the CDR3. The CDR3 here is CASSYSRRDTGELFF. CDR3 nucleotides: TGTGCCAGCAGTTACTCGCGGCGAGACACCGGGGAGCTGTTTTTT.

The chain uses TRBV7-9 and TRBJ2-3, with D uncertain. Germline V gene lookup returns CDR1 SEHNR and CDR2 FQNEAQ (reference sequence). Trimming took off 4 bases at V and 5 bases at J, with 10 bases between the two ends. The CDR3 sequence is 13 residues long. This chain's CDR3 is CASSSPYQDTQYF. The CDR3 bases are TGTGCCAGCAGCTCCCCATACCAAGATACGCAGTATTTT.

The chain recombines TRBV9 with TRBJ1-1, with TRBD1 identical over 8 bases. This CDR3 contains 14 residues. Germline CDR1 and CDR2: SGDLS and YYNGEE. The trim removed 4 bases at V and 5 bases at J, leaving 7 bases unmatched. CDR3 DNA sequence: TGTGCCAGCAGCACCGACAGGGGAGGAACTGAAGCTTTCTTT. Its translation is CASSTDRGGTEAFF.

V gene TRBV5-1 combines with J gene TRBJ2-2, with D uncertain. V lost 4 bases, J lost 2 bases, and 12 bases lay in between. There are 15 residues in the CDR3. CDR1 SGHRS and CDR2 YFSETQ come from the germline V gene. CDR3 region: CASSPPGPNTGELFF. Here the CDR3 DNA reads TGCGCCAGCAGCCCCCCTGGACCAAACACCGGGGAGCTGTTTTTT.

V and J are TRBV29-1 and TRBJ2-2; D remains ambiguous. V was pared by 4 bases and J by 0 bases, with 3 bases between. CDR3 length equals 12 residues. CDR1 SQVTM and CDR2 ANQGSEA come from the germline V gene. In nucleotides, the CDR3 is TGCAGCGTTGTTCCGAACACCGGGGAGCTGTTTTTT. It specifies CSVVPNTGELFF.

This chain links TRBV5-1 with TRBJ2-1; D ambiguous. Trimming removed 4 bases at V and 2 bases at J, with 16 bases between. The CDR3 sequence is 16 residues long. Germline V lookup: CDR1 SGHRS, CDR2 YFSETQ. CDR3: CASSPCPPHTYNEQFF. The CDR3 DNA is TGCGCCAGCAGCCCCTGCCCCCCCCACACCTACAATGAGCAGTTCTTC. The complete variable domain, with remaining parts taken from reference TRBV5-1 and TRBJ2-1, reads KAGVTQTPRYLIKTRGQQVTLSCSPISGHRSVSWYQQTPGQGLQFLFEYFSETQRNKGNFPGRFSGRQFSNSRSEMNVSTLELGDSALYLCASSPCPPHTYNEQFFGPGTRLTVL.

This clone turned up a few times. This sequence joins TRBV19 and TRBJ1-1; no reliable D call. The CDR3 is made up of 14 amino acids. Trimming stripped 6 bases from V and 1 base from J, with 12 bases between. Germline assignment: CDR1 LNHDA and CDR2 SQIVND (reference sequence). The CDR3 region has the DNA TGTGCCAGTAGATCGCTGGCAGAGAACACTGAAGCTTTCTTT. It encodes CASRSLAENTEAFF.

CDR3 nucleotides: TGTGCCAGCAGCTTACGACAGGGAACCAACAATGAGCAGTTCTTC. It is translated as CASSLRQGTNNEQFF. V usage is TRBV11-2 and J usage is TRBJ2-1; TRBD1 matches 7 bases. The J segment lost 5 bases and the V segment lost 2 bases, leaving 6 bases of the junction unmatched. The CDR3 is 15 residues long. The germline CDR1 and CDR2 sequences are SGHAT and FQNNGV.

CDR3 sequence reads: CASSLAQTGPNTEAFF. The CDR3 nucleotides read TGTGCCAGCAGCTTAGCGCAGACAGGCCCGAACACTGAAGCTTTCTTT. This chain connects TRBV7-9 to TRBJ1-1, with D possibly TRBD1 on 6 matching bases. The CDR3 spans 16 residues. Germline V lookup: CDR1 SEHNR, CDR2 FQNEAQ (reference sequence). V was clipped by 0 bases and J by 1 base, with 12 bases between them. Supplemented by reference TRBV7-9 and TRBJ1-1, the full variable domain reads DTGVSQNPRHKITKRGQNVTFRCDPISEHNRLYWYRQTLGQGPEFLTYFQNEAQLEKSRLLSDRFSAERPKGSFSTLEIQRTEQGDSAMYLCASSLAQTGPNTEAFFGQGTRLTVV.

The genes are TRBV28 and TRBJ2-2; D unclear. This CDR3 region has 11 residues. CDR1 MDHEN and CDR2 SYDVKM come from the germline V gene. Trimming took 4 bases from V and 7 from J, leaving 4 bases between them. CDR3 amino acids: CASSWSGELFF. CDR3 DNA sequence: TGTGCCAGCAGTTGGAGCGGGGAGCTGTTTTTT.

The chain recombines TRBV5-6 with TRBJ2-3; 8 bases are shared with TRBD1. This CDR3 is 17 amino acids long. The junction had 8 bases not matched to a gene; V was cut back by 2 bases and J by 0 bases. Germline assignment: CDR1 SGHDT and CDR2 YYEEEE. The CDR3 coding sequence is TGTGCCAGCAGCTTTAGGACAGGGAATCCTAGCACAGATACGCAGTATTTT. It yields the protein CASSFRTGNPSTDTQYF.

This chain links TRBV6-5 with TRBJ2-7; TRBD1 agrees at 9 bases. This CDR3 has 15 amino acids. Germline-derived CDR1 and CDR2 are MNHEY and SVGAGI. After removal of 0 bases from V and 2 bases from J, the junction contained 2 bases not matched to a gene. The DNA of the CDR3 is TGTGCCAGCAGTTACTCGGGACAGGGCGCCTACGAGCAGTACTTC. It codes for CASSYSGQGAYEQYF.

This sequence joins TRBV10-3 and TRBJ2-7; TRBD1 matches at 11 bases. Germline-derived CDR1 and CDR2 are ENHRY and SYGVKD. The V and J ends lost 6 bases and 2 bases, in that order; junction bases with no gene match: 3. The CDR3 runs to 14 residues. DNA of the CDR3: TGTGCCATCAGGGGGGACAGGGGGGCCTACGAGCAGTACTTC. Residues: CAIRGDRGAYEQYF.